The rows below give T cell receptor beta chains drawn from one sample of a study of early T cells in non-severe SARS-CoV-2 infection. MiXCR, run by TCRdb on the 5' RACE reads, gives a single entry per CDR3 protein. The data hold 90,000 to 130,000 distinct CDR3 sequences, with roughly 12% observed a single time. Material: whole blood, obtained at baseline. These receptors were taken from an adult who was a healthcare worker with PCR-confirmed SARS-CoV-2 infection or an uninfected control (not recorded which). Each CDR3 is given with its conserved first and last residue. The D gene is left open where the match is weak. Clone size is given for some rows only: seen once, a few or many times, or a class if the clone is expanded.

D gene,J gene,V gene,clone size,CDR3 DNA,CDR3 protein
.,TRBJ1-2,TRBV30,many,TGTGCCTGGAGTGTTTGGGGATGGGGCTATGGCTACACCTTC,CAWSVWGWGYGYTF
TRBD2,TRBJ2-2,TRBV7-3,.,TGTGCCAGCAGCTTATTTCCCCCGCTAGCGGGAGGGCGTAACACCGGGGAGCTGTTTTTT,CASSLFPPLAGGRNTGELFF
.,TRBJ2-5,TRBV20-1,few,TGCAGTGCTAGCCAGGCAGAAGAGACCCAGTACTTC,CSASQAEETQYF
.,TRBJ2-2,TRBV27,.,TGTGCCAGCAGTTTTGGGGGAGCCGGGGAGCTGTTTTTT,CASSFGGAGELFF
TRBD1,TRBJ1-1,TRBV29-1,.,TGCAGCGCAAGAAGACAGGGAGAAGCTTTCTTT,CSARRQGEAFF
TRBD2,TRBJ2-3,TRBV19,many,TGTGCCGTTAAGAAGCGGGGCTTCTCAGATACGCAGTATTTT,CAVKKRGFSDTQYF
.,TRBJ2-7,TRBV2,few,TGTGCCAGCAGTACTTTCGACAGCTACTCCTACGAGCAGTACTTC,CASSTFDSYSYEQYF
.,TRBJ2-2,TRBV9,.,TGTGCCAGCAGCGTAGTCCCCGATGGGACCGGGGAGCTGTTTTTT,CASSVVPDGTGELFF
.,TRBJ2-3,TRBV30,.,TGTGCCTGGACCTTCTTCCAGGGGTTGGCAGATACGCAGTATTTT,CAWTFFQGLADTQYF
.,TRBJ2-3,TRBV15,few,TGTGCCACCAGCGGAGGGGGACAGAGCGCAGATACGCAGTATTTT,CATSGGGQSADTQYF
.,TRBJ1-1,TRBV11-3,many,TGTGCCAGCAGCTTAGGAGGGAGTGACACTGAAGCTTTCTTT,CASSLGGSDTEAFF
.,TRBJ1-2,TRBV7-6,.,TGTGCCAGCAGCTCATCTTGGGAACATGGCTACACCTTC,CASSSSWEHGYTF
.,TRBJ2-1,TRBV7-9,few,TGTGCCAGCAGCTTAATAAGGGGGGTTGACAATGAGCAGTTCTTC,CASSLIRGVDNEQFF
.,TRBJ1-1,TRBV27,.,TGTGCCAGCAGTGAGGCAAGGGGCTACACTGAAGCTTTCTTT,CASSEARGYTEAFF
TRBD2,TRBJ2-1,TRBV11-2,few,TGTGCCAGCAGCCATACCCAACTAGCGGGTTTTACCAGCTCCTACAATGAGCAGTTCTTC,CASSHTQLAGFTSSYNEQFF
TRBD1,TRBJ1-5,TRBV20-1,few,TGCAGTGCCAGGGGACAGAGCAATCAGCCCCAGCATTTT,CSARGQSNQPQHF
TRBD1,TRBJ1-2,TRBV11-2,few,TGTGCCAGCAGCTTAGGAGGGGGCCGCTATGGCTACACCTTC,CASSLGGGRYGYTF
.,TRBJ1-6,TRBV20-1,many,TGCAGTGCTAGACCTGAGAGTAATTCACCCCTCCACTTT,CSARPESNSPLHF
.,TRBJ1-4,TRBV12-3/TRBV12-4,.,TGTGCCAGCAGTTTTACGCGCTATGAAAAACTGTTTTTT,CASSFTRYEKLFF
.,TRBJ2-3,TRBV12-3/TRBV12-4,.,TGTGCCAGCAGTTTGTGGAGGGTCGGAGATACGCAGTATTTT,CASSLWRVGDTQYF
.,TRBJ2-7,TRBV12-3/TRBV12-4,few,.,CASSFGAGDRYEQYF
.,TRBJ2-7,TRBV28,few,TGTGCCAGCAGTTTCCGGGTACGGGAGCAGTACTTC,CASSFRVREQYF
.,TRBJ1-1,TRBV28,.,TGTGCCAGCAGTTTTGGCGGGTCGGCGAACACTGAAGCTTTCTTT,CASSFGGSANTEAFF
.,TRBJ1-1,TRBV14,.,TGTGCCAGCAGCCAAGACGTATTCACTGAAGCTTTCTTT,CASSQDVFTEAFF
.,TRBJ2-2,TRBV12-5,.,TGTGCTAGTGGCAAAGACATACCCGCGAACACCGGGGAGCTATTTTTT,CASGKDIPANTGELFF
.,TRBJ1-3,TRBV30,few,TGTGCCTGGAGGACAAGTGGAAACACCATATATTTT,CAWRTSGNTIYF
TRBD2,TRBJ2-1,TRBV5-1,few,TGCGCCAGCAGCTTGTCTAGCGGGAGAAGGGAGAATGAGCAGTTCTTC,CASSLSSGRRENEQFF
TRBD2,TRBJ2-1,TRBV27,few,TGTGCCAGCAATTCTAAGGGAGCGGGGGCAAACAATGAGCAGTTCTTC,CASNSKGAGANNEQFF
TRBD2,TRBJ2-1,TRBV20-1,few,TGCAGTGCTGGTACTGCTAGCGGGAGAAAGGGTGAGCAGTTCTTC,CSAGTASGRKGEQFF
TRBD2,TRBJ2-5,TRBV6-2/TRBV6-3,.,TGTGCCAGCAGTTACTATGGAGCGGGAGTAAACCAAGAGACCCAGTACTTC,CASSYYGAGVNQETQYF
.,TRBJ2-1,TRBV9,.,TGTGCCAGCAGCGTAGCTAGGAGCCTGGAGGTCCGCAATGAGCAGTTCTTC,CASSVARSLEVRNEQFF
.,TRBJ2-5,TRBV5-4,.,TGTGCCAGCAGCTTGGCTATGGTCGAAGAGACCCAGTACTTC,CASSLAMVEETQYF
TRBD1,TRBJ1-2,TRBV2,many,TGTGCCAGCAGCCGACAGGGAACTAACTATGGCTACACCTTC,CASSRQGTNYGYTF
.,TRBJ1-2,TRBV5-1,many,TGCGCCAGCAGCTTGGATAACTATGGCTACACCTTC,CASSLDNYGYTF
.,TRBJ2-7,TRBV2,many,TGTGCCAGCAGTGAACCAGGGCAACCCTACGAGCAGTACTTC,CASSEPGQPYEQYF
TRBD2,TRBJ2-1,TRBV13,.,TGTGCCAGCAGCTTACGGACTAGCGGGAGTAGGGACAATGAGCAGTTCTTC,CASSLRTSGSRDNEQFF
.,TRBJ1-1,TRBV4-2,.,TGTGCCAGCAGCCAAGATTCCAGGGGCACTGAAGCTTTCTTT,CASSQDSRGTEAFF
TRBD2,TRBJ2-7,TRBV11-2,.,TGTGCCAGCAGCTTAGGTTTCCCTCCGGGGGGAAAGTCCTACGAGCAGTACTTC,CASSLGFPPGGKSYEQYF
TRBD1,TRBJ1-4,TRBV12-3/TRBV12-4,many,TGTGCCAGCACTCGGGACAGGGGAGGAGAAAAACTGTTTTTT,CASTRDRGGEKLFF
TRBD1,TRBJ2-1,TRBV2,.,TGTGCCACAAGCCGGGACAGGGACAATGAGCAGTTCTTC,CATSRDRDNEQFF
TRBD2,TRBJ2-3,TRBV12-3/TRBV12-4,.,TGTGCCAGCAGTTTAGTCGCCCGAGGACTGGCTAGCGGGGATATTATTAGCACAGATACGCAGTATTTT,CASSLVARGLASGDIISTDTQYF
TRBD1,TRBJ1-6,TRBV5-1,.,TGCGCCAGCAGCTCGAACGCAGGGGGCGGTTCACCCCTCCACTTT,CASSSNAGGGSPLHF
.,TRBJ2-1,TRBV7-6,once,TGTGCCAGCAGCTTAGGGCCACAGGGAACTTTCGGCAATGAGCAGTTCTTC,CASSLGPQGTFGNEQFF
TRBD2,TRBJ2-3,TRBV7-6,.,TGTGCCAGCACCAAACGGACGGGAGGGTGGGATACGCAGTATTTT,CASTKRTGGWDTQYF
TRBD2,TRBJ2-3,TRBV20-1,.,TGCAGTGCTAGGACGGGAGGGCCGGGGTGGACAGATACGCAGTATTTT,CSARTGGPGWTDTQYF
TRBD1,TRBJ2-7,TRBV28,few,TGTGCCAGCAGTAAGAGACAGGGTGGGTCCTACGAGCAGTACTTC,CASSKRQGGSYEQYF
.,TRBJ2-6,TRBV6-5,many,TGTGCCAGCAGTTCACGGGGCTCTGGGGCCAACGTCCTGACTTTC,CASSSRGSGANVLTF
.,TRBJ2-1,TRBV2,few,TGTGCCAGCATAGGAGGGAGCAGCTCCTACAATGAGCAGTTCTTC,CASIGGSSSYNEQFF
TRBD1,TRBJ1-2,TRBV20-1,.,TGCAGTGCTCAGGACAGGGTCGACTATGGCTACACCTTC,CSAQDRVDYGYTF
.,TRBJ2-5,TRBV5-1,many,TGCGCCAGCAGCTTGATGGGGGCCGGGGAGACCCAGTACTTC,CASSLMGAGETQYF